The entry below describes one T cell receptor (beta chain). The data stem from a study of blood T cell repertoires in COVID-19. The CDR3 loop spans 14 amino acids. Produced via immunoSEQ multiplex PCR; TCRdb's table is partial and in-frame only. The sample includes around 230,000 clones, 83% of them seen just once. The rearrangement links TRBV21-1 to TRBJ2-2; TRBD1 reflects the table's D call only, with no check against the DNA. TRBV21-1 is labeled a pseudogene. This TCR derives from a woman between 45 and 60 years old with acute or convalescent COVID-19. The specimen was peripheral blood. This CDR3 is CASTSTGATGELFF. CDR3 bases: TGTGCCAGCACCTCGACAGGAGCCACCGGGGAGCTGTTTTTT.